The following is a T cell receptor beta chain sequence with its context. This clone has a single count. Which antigen it targets is not known. The input lacks base qualities; no much larger clone sits a single base away. The collaborating institutions used their own protocols to collect whole blood in K2EDTA tubes. For TCRbeta analysis, collaborators shipped samples as frozen whole blood, isolated PBMCs, or DNA extracted from either of those sample types. These data belong to a study of blood T cell repertoires in COVID-19 (dated by TCRdb to about 2020). In terms of the full investigation: The collaborator samples originated in the United States, Italy and Spain and spanned the acute and convalescent phases of COVID-19. HLA class I and class II types, where available, came from metadata supplied by the sample provider rather than from assay-based typing. Samples came from the ongoing ImmuneRACE study (first 160 participants) plus 1,254 subjects from 6 global collaborators. Deeply sampled blood TCRbeta repertoires from subjects exposed to, actively infected with, or recovered from COVID-19 were included in the dataset. The repertoires were made available in a free public database intended to serve as a resource for research on the immune response to SARS-CoV-2. The sample metadata nearly always contained a de-identified subject ID, COVID-19 status, age in years and sex. The prospective study material was composed of cDNA or gDNA derived from T cells, B-cell-depleted T cells, or PBMCs.

Reading from cysteine to phenylalanine, the CDR3 counts 15 amino acids. Here the CDR3 DNA is all that survives: 45 bases in frame from base 1. Per the germline V gene, SGHAT is the CDR1 and FQNNGV is the CDR2. Germline trimming: 7 bases from V, 5 bases from J; junction bases outside gene matches: 9. General findings and caveats noted by the study authors: The amount of clinical and demographic metadata varied by source and participant and was provided uncurated.

The immunoSEQ Assay, a bias-controlled multiplex PCR, was used to amplify TCRbeta CDR3 regions from genomic DNA. Under the source paper's analysis protocol: The number of nucleated cells in each sample was estimated by amplification of reference gene primers within the assay. Sequence reads were collapsed and filtered to measure the absolute abundance of every unique TCRbeta CDR3 rearrangement. Productive Simpson clonality was computed per sample as the square root of Simpson's diversity index over productive rearrangements. TCRdb re-hosts the immuneACCESS table, in-frame sequences only. Its copies lack some clones; in the studies checked, an unresolved V gene accounts for under half of them, and the cause for the rest is not known. V and J calls and clone size come straight from that table; D and trimming were deduced from the DNA. For this sample the table gives about 200,000 clones, of which roughly 90% were detected only once. The ten largest account for 1.6% of the sample.

Recombination connected TRBV11-2 to TRBJ2-7, and 12 bases in between align with TRBD2. Sequencing was done on a sample of peripheral blood. The sequence came from a young man with active or convalescent COVID-19. The CDR3 protein: CASNLAGGPSHEQYF. The nucleotide sequence reads as follows: TGTGCCAGCAACCTAGCGGGAGGGCCTAGTCACGAGCAGTACTTC.